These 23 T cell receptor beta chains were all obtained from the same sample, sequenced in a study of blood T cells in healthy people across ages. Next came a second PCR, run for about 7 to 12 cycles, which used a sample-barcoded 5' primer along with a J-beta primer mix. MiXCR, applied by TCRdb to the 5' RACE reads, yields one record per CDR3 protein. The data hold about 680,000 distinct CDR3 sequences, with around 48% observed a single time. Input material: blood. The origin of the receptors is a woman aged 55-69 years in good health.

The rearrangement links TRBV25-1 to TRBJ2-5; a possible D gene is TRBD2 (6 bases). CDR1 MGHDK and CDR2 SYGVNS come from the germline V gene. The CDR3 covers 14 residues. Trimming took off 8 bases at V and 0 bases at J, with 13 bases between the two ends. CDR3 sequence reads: CASSRGGDQETQYF. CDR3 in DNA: TGTGCCAGCTCCCGGGGAGGCGACCAAGAGACCCAGTACTTC.

In DNA form, the CDR3 reads TGTGCCAGCAGTTTTCTCGGCTTGAATGAAAAACTGTTTTTT. Translation gives CASSFLGLNEKLFF. The chain couples TRBV28 to TRBJ1-4; D gene unclear. CDR3 length: 14 residues. V shed 3 bases and J shed 5 bases, with 10 bases lying between them. The germline gives CDR1 MDHEN, CDR2 SYDVKM.

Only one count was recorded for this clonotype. CDR3 nucleotide sequence: TGTGCCAGCAGTTTGGGGGGACCCCCTGGGGCCAACGTCCTGACTTTC. It translates to CASSLGGPPGANVLTF. The chain recombines TRBV27 with TRBJ2-6, with a possible D match to TRBD2 (6 bases). Germline values: CDR1 MNHEY, CDR2 SMNVEV (reference sequence). This CDR3 spans 16 amino acids. Trimming cost V 3 bases and J 2 bases, with 11 bases left between them.

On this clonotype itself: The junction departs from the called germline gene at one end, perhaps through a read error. CDR3 in DNA: TGCAGTGCTAGGCGGACAGGGTCTGGAAACACCGTATATTTT. This translates into CSARRTGSGNTVYF. The V gene is TRBV20-1, the J gene TRBJ1-3, with 8 nucleotides matching TRBD1. The CDR3 spans 14 residues. Germline loops: CDR1 DFQATT, CDR2 SNEGSKA (reference sequence).

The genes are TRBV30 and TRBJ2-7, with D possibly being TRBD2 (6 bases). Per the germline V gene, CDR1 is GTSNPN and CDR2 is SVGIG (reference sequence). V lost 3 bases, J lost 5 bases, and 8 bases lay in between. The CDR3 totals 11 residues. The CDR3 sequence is CAWSPGDEQYF. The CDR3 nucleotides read TGTGCCTGGAGCCCGGGGGACGAGCAGTACTTC.

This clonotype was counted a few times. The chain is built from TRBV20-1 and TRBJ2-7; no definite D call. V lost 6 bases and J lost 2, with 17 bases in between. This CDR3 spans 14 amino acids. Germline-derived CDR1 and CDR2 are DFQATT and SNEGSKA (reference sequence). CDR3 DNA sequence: TGCAGTGCCCCCCACCTGGCTCAGCCCTACGAGCAGTACTTC. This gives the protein CSAPHLAQPYEQYF.

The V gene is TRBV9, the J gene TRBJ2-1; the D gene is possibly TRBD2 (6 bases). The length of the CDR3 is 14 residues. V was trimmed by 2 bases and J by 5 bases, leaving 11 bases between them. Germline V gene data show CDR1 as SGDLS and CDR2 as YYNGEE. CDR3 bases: TGTGCCAGCAGCGTGGGTAGCGGTCACAATGAGCAGTTCTTC. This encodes CASSVGSGHNEQFF.

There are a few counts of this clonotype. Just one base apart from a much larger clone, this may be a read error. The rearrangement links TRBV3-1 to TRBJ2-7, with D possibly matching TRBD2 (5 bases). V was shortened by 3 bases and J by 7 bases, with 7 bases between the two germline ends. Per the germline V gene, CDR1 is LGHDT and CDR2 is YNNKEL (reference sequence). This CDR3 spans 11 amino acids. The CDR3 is CASSQPGEQYF. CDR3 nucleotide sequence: TGTGCCAGCAGCCAGCCGGGGGAGCAGTACTTC.

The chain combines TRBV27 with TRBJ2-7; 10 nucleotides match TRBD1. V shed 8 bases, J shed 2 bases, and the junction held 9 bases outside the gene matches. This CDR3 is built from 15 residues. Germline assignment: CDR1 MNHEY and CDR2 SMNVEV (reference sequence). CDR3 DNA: TGTGCCAGCCGGGACAGGGGATTAGGGCCCTACGAGCAGTACTTC. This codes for CASRDRGLGPYEQYF.

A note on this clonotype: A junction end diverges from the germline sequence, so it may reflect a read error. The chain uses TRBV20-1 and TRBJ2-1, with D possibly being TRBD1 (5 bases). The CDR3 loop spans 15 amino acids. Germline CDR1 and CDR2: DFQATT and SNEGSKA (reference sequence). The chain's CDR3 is CSAGDSLRLLDEQFF. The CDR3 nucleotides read TGCAGTGCTGGAGACAGTCTGAGGCTTCTCGATGAGCAGTTCTTC.

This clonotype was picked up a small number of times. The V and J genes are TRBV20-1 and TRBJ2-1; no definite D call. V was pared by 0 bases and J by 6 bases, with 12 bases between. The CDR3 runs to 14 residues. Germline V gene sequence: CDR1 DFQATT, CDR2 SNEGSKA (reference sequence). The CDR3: CSARDFERINEQFF. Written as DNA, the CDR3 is TGCAGTGCTAGAGATTTCGAGCGAATCAATGAGCAGTTCTTC.

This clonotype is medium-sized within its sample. The CDR3 bases are TGTGCCAGCAGCCAGTCGACTAGCCAGGGCACAGATACGCAGTATTTT. Translation gives CASSQSTSQGTDTQYF. This chain joins TRBV4-2 and TRBJ2-3, with 7 bases that match TRBD2. This CDR3 has 16 amino acids. CDR1 and CDR2 (germline): LGHNA, YNFKEQ. Trimming removed 3 bases from V and 1 base from J; junction bases left unmatched: 7.

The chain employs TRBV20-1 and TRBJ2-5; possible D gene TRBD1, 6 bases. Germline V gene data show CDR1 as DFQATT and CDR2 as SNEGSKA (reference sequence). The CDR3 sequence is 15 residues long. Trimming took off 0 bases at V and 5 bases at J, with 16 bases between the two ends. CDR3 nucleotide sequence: TGCAGTGCTAGAGATCCCTCAGGGGCTGGGGAGACCCAGTACTTC. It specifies CSARDPSGAGETQYF.

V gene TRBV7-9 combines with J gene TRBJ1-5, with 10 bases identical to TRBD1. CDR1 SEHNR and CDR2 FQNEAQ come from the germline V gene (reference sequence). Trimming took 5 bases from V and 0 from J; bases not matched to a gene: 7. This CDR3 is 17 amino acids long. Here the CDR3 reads CASSRTGGRDSNQPQHF. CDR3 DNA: TGTGCCAGCAGCCGGACAGGGGGGAGAGATAGCAATCAGCCCCAGCATTTT.

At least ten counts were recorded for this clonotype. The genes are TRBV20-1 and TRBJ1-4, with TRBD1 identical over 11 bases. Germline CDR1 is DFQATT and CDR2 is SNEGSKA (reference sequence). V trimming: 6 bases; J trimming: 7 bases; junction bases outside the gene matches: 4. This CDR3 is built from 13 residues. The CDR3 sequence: CSAPGQGVEKLFF. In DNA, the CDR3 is TGCAGTGCCCCGGGACAGGGGGTTGAAAAACTGTTTTTT.

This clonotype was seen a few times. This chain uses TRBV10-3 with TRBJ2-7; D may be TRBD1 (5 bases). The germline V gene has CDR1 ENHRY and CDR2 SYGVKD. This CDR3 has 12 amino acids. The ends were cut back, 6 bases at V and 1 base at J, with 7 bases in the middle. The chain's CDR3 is CAIRGRSYEQYF. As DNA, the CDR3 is TGTGCCATCAGGGGGCGGTCCTACGAGCAGTACTTC.

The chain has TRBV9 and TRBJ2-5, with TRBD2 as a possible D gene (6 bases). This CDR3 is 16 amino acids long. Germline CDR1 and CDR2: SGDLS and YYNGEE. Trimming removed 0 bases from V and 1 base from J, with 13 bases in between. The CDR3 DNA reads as TGTGCCAGCAGCGTAGCCGGGAGCGCGTTCCAAGAGACCCAGTACTTC. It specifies CASSVAGSAFQETQYF. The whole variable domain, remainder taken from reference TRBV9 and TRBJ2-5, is DSGVTQTPKHLITATGQRVTLRCSPRSGDLSVYWYQQSLDQGLQFLIQYYNGEERAKGNILERFSAQQFPDLHSELNLSSLELGDSALYFCASSVAGSAFQETQYFGPGTRLLVL.

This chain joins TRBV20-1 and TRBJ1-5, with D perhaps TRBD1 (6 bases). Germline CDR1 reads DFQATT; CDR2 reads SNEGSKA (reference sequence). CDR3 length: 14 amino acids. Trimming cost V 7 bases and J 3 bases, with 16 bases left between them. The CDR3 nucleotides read TGCAGTGTCAAGGGGGGCGCGACCAATCAGCCCCAGCATTTT. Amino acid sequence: CSVKGGATNQPQHF.

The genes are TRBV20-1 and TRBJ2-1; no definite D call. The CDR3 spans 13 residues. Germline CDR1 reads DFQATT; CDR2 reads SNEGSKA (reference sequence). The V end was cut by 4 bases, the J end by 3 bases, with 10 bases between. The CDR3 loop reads CSATPDVYNEQFF. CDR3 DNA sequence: TGCAGTGCTACACCGGACGTCTACAATGAGCAGTTCTTC.

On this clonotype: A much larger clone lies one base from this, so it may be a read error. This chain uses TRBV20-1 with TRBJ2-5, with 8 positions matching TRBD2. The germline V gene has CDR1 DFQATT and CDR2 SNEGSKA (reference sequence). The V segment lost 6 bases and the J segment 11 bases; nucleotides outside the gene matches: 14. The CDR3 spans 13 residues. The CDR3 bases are TGCAGTGCAAACTTCGCACTAGCGGAACAGCAGTACTTC. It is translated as CSANFALAEQQYF.

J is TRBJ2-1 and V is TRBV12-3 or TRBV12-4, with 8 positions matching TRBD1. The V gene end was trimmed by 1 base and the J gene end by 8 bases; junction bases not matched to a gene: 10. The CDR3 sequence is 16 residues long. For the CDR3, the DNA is TGTGCCAGCAGTTTAGGACAGGGGCTAGCTACGGATGAGCAGTTCTTC. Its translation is CASSLGQGLATDEQFF.

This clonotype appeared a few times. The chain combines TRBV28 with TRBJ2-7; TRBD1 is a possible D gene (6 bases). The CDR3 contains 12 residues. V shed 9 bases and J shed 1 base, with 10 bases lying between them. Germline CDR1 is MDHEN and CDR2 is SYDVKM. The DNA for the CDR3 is TGTGCCAGTGAACAGGGATCCTACGAGCAGTACTTC. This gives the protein CASEQGSYEQYF. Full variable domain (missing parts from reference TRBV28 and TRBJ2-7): DVKVTQSSRYLVKRTGEKVFLECVQDMDHENMFWYRQDPGLGLRLIYFSYDVKMKEKGDIPEGYSVSREKKERFSLILESASTNQTSMYLCASEQGSYEQYFGPGTRLTVT.

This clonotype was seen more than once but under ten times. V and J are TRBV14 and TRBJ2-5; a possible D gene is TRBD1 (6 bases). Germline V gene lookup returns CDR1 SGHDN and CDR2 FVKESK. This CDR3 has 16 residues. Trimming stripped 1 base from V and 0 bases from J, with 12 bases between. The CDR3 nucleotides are TGTGCCAGCAGCCAAGGGACAGTAGCGTACCAAGAGACCCAGTACTTC. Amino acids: CASSQGTVAYQETQYF.